Here is one TCR beta chain with its context. Its antigen is unidentified. After constant-region reverse-primer amplification, full-length variable regions underwent semi-nested PCR with Nested Universal Primer A. TCRdb re-called the 5' RACE reads through MiXCR, storing one row per CDR3 protein. The sample lists about 6,000 distinct CDR3 sequences; over 50% were seen once. Study-wide results and caveats: Tumor memory CD4+ T cell TCR gene usage clustered with blood and lymph node memory CD4+ cells and lymph node naive CD4+ cells.

The CDR3 spans 15 residues. CDR1 is SGHTA and CDR2 is FQGNSA in the germline V gene. Trimming shortened V by 8 bases and J by 2 bases, and 16 bases separated the two germline ends. This chain links TRBV7-2 with TRBJ2-1; D is unresolved. Sequenced: naive CD4+ T cells sorted from blood. The subset is: naive CD4+ T cells, CD4+CD45RA+CD25-. This TCR was recovered from a female donor with breast cancer. The CDR3 DNA reads TGTGCCAGCCGTCTGGGCAATCTCCCCTACAATGAGCAGTTCTTC. It specifies CASRLGNLPYNEQFF.